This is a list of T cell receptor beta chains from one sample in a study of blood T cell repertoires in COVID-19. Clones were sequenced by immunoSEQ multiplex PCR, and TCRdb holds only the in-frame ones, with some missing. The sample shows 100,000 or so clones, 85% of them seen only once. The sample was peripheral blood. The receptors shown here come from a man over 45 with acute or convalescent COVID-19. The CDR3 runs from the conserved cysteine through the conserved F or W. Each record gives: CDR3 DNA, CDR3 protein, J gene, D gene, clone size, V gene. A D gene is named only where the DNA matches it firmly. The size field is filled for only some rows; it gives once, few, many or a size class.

TGTGCCAGCAGCACAGTCCTCCCGGGGGGCTACACCTTC	CASSTVLPGGYTF	TRBJ1-2	.	.	TRBV5-4
TGTGCCAGCAGCCCCGGGACAGTACTCTATGGCTACACCTTC	CASSPGTVLYGYTF	TRBJ1-2	TRBD1	.	TRBV5-4
TGCGCCAGCAGCTTGTTATCCGGGGAGCTGTTTTTT	CASSLLSGELFF	TRBJ2-2	.	.	TRBV5-1
TGTGCCAGCAGCTCGGACAGGGGGGGATACGAGCAGTACTTC	CASSSDRGGYEQYF	TRBJ2-7	TRBD1	.	TRBV7-8
TGTGCCAGCAGCCAAGCGGGATACGAGCAGTACTTC	CASSQAGYEQYF	TRBJ2-7	.	once	TRBV14
TGTGCCAGCAGCCTTGTCGCTGACAGGGGGCTTGGGGAGCTGTTTTTT	CASSLVADRGLGELFF	TRBJ2-2	TRBD1	.	TRBV7-3
TGTGCCTGGAGTGCGGCCCAGGGGATCTCTAATGAAAAACTGTTTTTT	CAWSAAQGISNEKLFF	TRBJ1-4	.	many	TRBV30
TGTGCCAGCAGCTTACGGTCTAGCGGTCGCAATGAGCAGTTCTTC	CASSLRSSGRNEQFF	TRBJ2-1	TRBD2	.	TRBV7-3
TGTGCCAGCAGCGCCAGAGGGAGTACAGATACGCAGTATTTT	CASSARGSTDTQYF	TRBJ2-3	.	.	TRBV9
TGTGCCAGCAGCTTAGCGTTAAGACTAGCGGGAGACTACGAGCAGTACTTC	CASSLALRLAGDYEQYF	TRBJ2-7	TRBD2	.	TRBV7-9
TGTGCCATCAGGGACGGGACTAGCGGGAGGGCATCCAGCTCCTACAATGAGCAGTTCTTC	CAIRDGTSGRASSSYNEQFF	TRBJ2-1	TRBD2	.	TRBV10-3
TGTGCCAGCAGCCCACGCGCGGGCTCCTATAATTCACCCCTCCACTTT	CASSPRAGSYNSPLHF	TRBJ1-6	.	.	TRBV9
TGTGCCAGCAGTCCGACAGACTTTGAAGCTTTCTTT	CASSPTDFEAFF	TRBJ1-1	.	.	TRBV6-6
TGTGCCAGCAGTTTAGGGTTCGAGGGTCTGAATGAAAAACTGTTTTTT	CASSLGFEGLNEKLFF	TRBJ1-4	.	.	TRBV28
TGCGCCAGCAGGAGTCTCGGGAGGCCCCCCACGACGAACACCGGGGAGCTGTTTTTT	CASRSLGRPPTTNTGELFF	TRBJ2-2	TRBD2	.	TRBV5-1
TGTGCCAGCAGTTACAGTACGAGCTCTGGAAACACCATATATTTT	CASSYSTSSGNTIYF	TRBJ1-3	.	.	TRBV6-2/TRBV6-3
TGCGCCAGCAGCTTGGTCGTGGGGGGTGAGCAGTACTTC	CASSLVVGGEQYF	TRBJ2-7	.	.	TRBV5-1
TGTGCCACCAAGAAGGGGCTGGAGAACACTGAAGCTTTCTTT	CATKKGLENTEAFF	TRBJ1-1	.	.	TRBV10-3
TGTGCCAGTAGTATATTCGTTTCGGGGGAGAACACCGGGGAGCTGTTTTTT	CASSIFVSGENTGELFF	TRBJ2-2	.	.	TRBV19
TGTGCCAGCAGTTACAGGACAGGGCTGAGCACTGAAGCTTTCTTT	CASSYRTGLSTEAFF	TRBJ1-1	TRBD1	.	TRBV6-5
TGTGCCAGCTCACCTTCCAGATACAATGAGCAGTTCTTC	CASSPSRYNEQFF	TRBJ2-1	.	.	TRBV18
TGCGCCAGCAGCTTGGCCTTCACAGGGAGTAAGTACGAGCAGTACTTC	CASSLAFTGSKYEQYF	TRBJ2-7	.	.	TRBV5-1
TGTGCCACCAGTGATCCGGGACAGGGGACCTACACCTTC	CATSDPGQGTYTF	TRBJ1-2	TRBD1	.	TRBV24-1
TGTGCCAGCGGCCGGAGACGTACCGGGGAGCTGTTTTTT	CASGRRRTGELFF	TRBJ2-2	.	once	TRBV28
TGTGCCAGCAGTATTTCATTGGCCGGACTCACCGGCGAGCAGTACTTC	CASSISLAGLTGEQYF	TRBJ2-7	.	.	TRBV28
TGTGCCAGCAGTTTTGGTCGCGGCAGGGACTCCTACGAGCAGTACTTC	CASSFGRGRDSYEQYF	TRBJ2-7	.	.	TRBV27
TGTGCCAGCAGCTTGGAACTGGGGCCCCCGGGGGCCAACGTCCTGACTTTC	CASSLELGPPGANVLTF	TRBJ2-6	.	.	TRBV5-5